The next 29 T cell receptor beta chains were all read from a single sample in a study of long-term antiretroviral therapy in people with HIV. immunoSEQ v3.0 was run at survey level. This table comes from immunoSEQ multiplex PCR, and its TCRdb copy is limited to in-frame clones, with some not included. This table has approximately 10,000 clones, over 65% appearing once. The material sequenced was unsorted PBMCs, taken 3.1 years before starting antiretroviral therapy. Receptors were obtained from a man aged 35 to 55 with HIV.

The chain carries TRBV9 and TRBJ2-3; D gene unclear. Germline CDR1 is SGDLS and CDR2 is YYNGEE. V was trimmed by 2 bases and J by 4 bases, leaving 11 bases between them. This CDR3 comprises 14 residues. Here the CDR3 reads CASSVQVFADTQYF. DNA of the CDR3: TGTGCCAGCAGCGTTCAAGTTTTCGCAGATACGCAGTATTTT. Drawing the rest from reference TRBV9 and TRBJ2-3, the complete variable domain is DSGVTQTPKHLITATGQRVTLRCSPRSGDLSVYWYQQSLDQGLQFLIQYYNGEERAKGNILERFSAQQFPDLHSELNLSSLELGDSALYFCASSVQVFADTQYFGPGTRLTVL.

V gene TRBV11-2 combines with J gene TRBJ2-2, with 7 nucleotides matching TRBD1. This CDR3 is built from 16 residues. Trimming took 5 bases from V and 5 from J; bases not matched to a gene: 11. Germline V lookup: CDR1 SGHAT, CDR2 FQNNGV. The CDR3 DNA reads TGTGCCAGCAGCCAACAGACAGGGATTGGTACCGGGGAGCTGTTTTTT. Amino acids: CASSQQTGIGTGELFF.

The chain is built from TRBV13 and TRBJ1-1; no definite D call. V lost 0 bases, J lost 6 bases, and 5 bases lay in between. The CDR3 contains 12 residues. In germline, CDR1 is PRHDT, CDR2 FYEKMQ (reference sequence). In DNA form, the CDR3 reads TGTGCCAGCAGCTTAGGCCCTCCTGAAGCTTTCTTT. This encodes CASSLGPPEAFF.

This clone rates as large. The chain links TRBV5-5 to TRBJ1-1; D remains unclear. The CDR3 loop spans 13 amino acids. Germline CDR1 reads SGHKS; CDR2 reads YYEKEE (reference sequence). Trimming removed 0 bases at V and 3 bases at J, with 6 bases between. In nucleotides, the CDR3 is TGTGCCAGCAGCTTGGACGCCTACACTGAAGCTTTCTTT. It codes for CASSLDAYTEAFF.

The CDR3 bases are TGTGCCAGCAGTTCGGTTAACGGAGCTAGGGTAATCGGGGAGCTGTTTTTT. It specifies CASSSVNGARVIGELFF. This chain connects TRBV27 to TRBJ2-2; D unresolved. Trimming shortened V by 4 bases and J by 7 bases, and 22 bases separated the two germline ends. The CDR3 covers 17 residues. Per the germline V gene, CDR1 is MNHEY and CDR2 is SMNVEV (reference sequence).

CDR3 region: CASRETGELFF. CDR3 nucleotides: TGTGCCAGCAGAGAAACCGGGGAGCTGTTTTTT. The chain has TRBV6-6 and TRBJ2-2; D gene unclear. The germline gives CDR1 MNHNY, CDR2 SVGAGI (reference sequence). The ends were cut back, 6 bases at V and 5 bases at J, with 4 bases in the middle. The CDR3 loop spans 11 amino acids.

V is TRBV27 and J is TRBJ1-2; D is possibly TRBD1 (6 bases). Trimming cost V 2 bases and J 9 bases, with 13 bases left between them. This CDR3 spans 13 amino acids. From germline, CDR1 is MNHEY and CDR2 SMNVEV (reference sequence). The chain's CDR3 is CASSLGGHLSYTF. The CDR3 region has the DNA TGTGCCAGCAGTTTAGGGGGGCACCTTAGCTACACCTTC.

V and J are TRBV7-6 and TRBJ1-5; D unresolved. The germline V gene encodes CDR1 SGHVS and CDR2 FNYEAQ. The CDR3 sequence is 15 residues long. V was shortened by 1 base and J by 2 bases, with 9 bases between the two germline ends. CDR3 region: CASSLGASGNQPQHF. The CDR3 nucleotides are TGTGCCAGCAGCTTAGGGGCTAGTGGCAATCAGCCCCAGCATTTT.

The chain recombines TRBV7-8 with TRBJ2-3; D remains ambiguous. CDR1 SGHVS and CDR2 FQNEAQ come from the germline V gene. The CDR3 consists of 15 residues. The V end lost 5 bases, the J end lost 2 bases, and 14 bases lay between the germline ends. This CDR3 is CASSPDSHATDTQYF. The CDR3 DNA sequence: TGTGCCAGCAGCCCTGACTCACATGCCACAGATACGCAGTATTTT.

The chain joins TRBV4-1 to TRBJ2-2; a weak D match, TRBD1 (5 bases). CDR1 and CDR2 from the germline V gene are MGHRA and YSYEKL. V lost 0 bases and J lost 7, with 15 bases in between. This CDR3 contains 16 residues. CDR3 amino acids: CASSQDQGRLNGELFF. CDR3 sequence (DNA): TGCGCCAGCAGCCAAGACCAGGGCCGGTTAAACGGGGAGCTGTTTTTT.

The gene calls are TRBV29-1 and TRBJ2-2; D is possibly TRBD1 (6 bases). The CDR3 is 14 residues long. V lost 5 bases and J lost 4, with 14 bases in between. Looked up from germline, CDR1 is SQVTM and CDR2 is ANQGSEA. The CDR3 nucleotides read TGCAGCGTTCGAGGGGGTCCTCGCACCGGGGAGCTGTTTTTT. It specifies CSVRGGPRTGELFF.

This clone was recorded only once. The chain uses TRBV29-1 and TRBJ1-1, with 11 bases lining up with TRBD1. The CDR3 is 14 amino acids. Germline V CDR1 and CDR2: SQVTM, ANQGSEA. The ends lost 3 bases at V and 4 bases at J; junction bases unmatched: 4. The CDR3 protein is CSVDPGTGGTEAFF. In DNA, the CDR3 is TGCAGCGTTGACCCCGGGACAGGGGGCACTGAAGCTTTCTTT.

The chain links TRBV5-5 to TRBJ1-2; no reliable D call. This CDR3 region has 16 residues. V lost 2 bases to trimming and J lost 1 base, with 15 bases between them. Germline V gene data show CDR1 as SGHKS and CDR2 as YYEKEE (reference sequence). The CDR3 bases are TGTGCCAGCAGCTTATTGGTCCGAGACCGTAACTATGGCTACACCTTC. Protein sequence: CASSLLVRDRNYGYTF. Filled out from reference TRBV5-5 and TRBJ1-2, the complete variable domain reads DAGVTQSPTHLIKTRGQQVTLRCSPISGHKSVSWYQQVLGQGPQFIFQYYEKEERGRGNFPDRFSARQFPNYSSELNVNALLLGDSALYLCASSLLVRDRNYGYTFGSGTRLTVV.

The chain links TRBV7-9 to TRBJ1-3; no definite D call. V was cut by 3 bases and J by 1 base, with 10 bases left in between. This CDR3 has 15 amino acids. Germline values: CDR1 SEHNR, CDR2 FQNEAQ (reference sequence). For the CDR3, the DNA is TGTGCCAGCAGCTTGGGGAGGTCGTCTGGAAACACCATATATTTT. It specifies CASSLGRSSGNTIYF.

This chain uses TRBV5-5 with TRBJ1-5; D remains unclear. V shed 4 bases and J shed 0 bases, with 20 bases lying between them. The CDR3 sequence is 18 residues long. The V gene's germline CDR1 is SGHKS and CDR2 YYEKEE (reference sequence). The CDR3 protein is CASSPSGWQAVSNQPQHF. The CDR3 DNA sequence: TGTGCCAGCAGCCCGTCAGGCTGGCAGGCAGTTAGCAATCAGCCCCAGCATTTT.

This clone has a handful of counts. V is TRBV7-7 and J is TRBJ2-3; perhaps D is TRBD1 or TRBD2 (5 bases each). Germline CDR1 reads SSHAT; CDR2 reads FNYEAQ (reference sequence). Trimming pared 5 bases from V and 5 bases from J, leaving 11 bases between. The CDR3 loop spans 13 amino acids. The CDR3 coding sequence is TGTGCCAGCAGCCAGGGAGAGTTAGATACGCAGTATTTT. Translated, it gives CASSQGELDTQYF. Drawing the rest from reference TRBV7-7 and TRBJ2-3, the complete variable domain is GAGVSQSPRYKVTKRGQDVTLRCDPISSHATLYWYQQALGQGPEFLTYFNYEAQPDKSGLPSDRFSAERPEGSISTLTIQRTEQRDSAMYRCASSQGELDTQYFGPGTRLTVL.

This rearrangement joins TRBV6-5 to TRBJ1-5; no definite D call. This CDR3 contains 13 residues. Germline V gene data show CDR1 as MNHEY and CDR2 as SVGAGI. Trimming pared 2 bases from V and 7 bases from J, leaving 9 bases between. CDR3 residues: CASSYPGSQPQHF. The CDR3 DNA reads as TGTGCCAGCAGTTACCCCGGCTCCCAGCCCCAGCATTTT.

This clone was observed once. The chain recombines TRBV7-8 with TRBJ2-3; D is perhaps TRBD1 or TRBD2 (6 bases each). V was trimmed by 5 bases and J by 0 bases, leaving 21 bases between them. This CDR3 contains 18 residues. Germline assignment: CDR1 SGHVS and CDR2 FQNEAQ. For the CDR3, the DNA is TGTGCCAGCAGCGCCGCTATATCCGGGGGCTCTAGCACAGATACGCAGTATTTT. Protein sequence: CASSAAISGGSSTDTQYF.

The rearrangement uses TRBV4-2 and TRBJ2-6; D uncertain. CDR1 and CDR2 from the germline V gene are LGHNA and YNFKEQ. The V and J ends lost 0 bases and 0 bases respectively, with 6 bases between them. The CDR3 loop spans 16 amino acids. The CDR3: CASSQDGVSGANVLTF. CDR3 DNA sequence: TGTGCCAGCAGCCAAGATGGGGTCTCTGGGGCCAACGTCCTGACTTTC.

In its sample, this clone was seen once. This chain links TRBV7-3 with TRBJ1-1; D is unresolved. Germline lookup yields CDR1 SGHTA and CDR2 FQGTGA. The CDR3 loop spans 14 amino acids. Trimming left V 0 bases short and J 4 bases short, with 9 bases between. The DNA for the CDR3 is TGTGCCAGCAGCTTAACTCGGGTGGGCACTGAAGCTTTCTTT. Protein product: CASSLTRVGTEAFF.

The chain is built from TRBV19 and TRBJ2-6; D is uncertain. CDR1 is LNHDA and CDR2 is SQIVND in the germline V gene (reference sequence). V lost 2 bases to trimming and J lost 4 bases, with 12 bases between them. The CDR3 consists of 16 residues. CDR3 region: CASSITAALGANVLTF. For the CDR3, the DNA is TGTGCCAGTAGTATAACGGCAGCTCTAGGGGCCAACGTCCTGACTTTC.

This chain connects TRBV7-9 to TRBJ1-5, with unresolved D. Per the germline V gene, CDR1 is SEHNR and CDR2 is FQNEAQ (reference sequence). The V end lost 1 base, the J end lost 4 bases, and 11 bases lay between the germline ends. The CDR3 is 15 amino acids. In nucleotides, the CDR3 is TGTGCCAGCAGCTTAGGCGGCTCGGTAAATCAGCCCCAGCATTTT. Its translation: CASSLGGSVNQPQHF.

By its share, this clone is medium-sized. The rearrangement joins TRBV14 to TRBJ2-1; possibly TRBD2 for D (6 bases). The CDR3 loop spans 17 amino acids. CDR1 SGHDN and CDR2 FVKESK come from the germline V gene. Deletions cut 0 bases from V and 8 bases from J, with 20 bases between. The DNA of the CDR3 is TGTGCCAGCAGCCAAGATATGACGACTAGGTATATGGATGAGCAGTTCTTC. As protein: CASSQDMTTRYMDEQFF.

The chain employs TRBV30 and TRBJ1-5; D perhaps matches TRBD1 (6 bases). The V gene's germline CDR1 is GTSNPN and CDR2 SVGIG (reference sequence). With 0 bases removed from V and 6 bases from J, the gap between germline ends came to 9 bases. CDR3 size: 13 residues. CDR3 loop: CAWSVMGAQPQHF. In DNA, the CDR3 is TGTGCCTGGAGTGTTATGGGGGCTCAGCCCCAGCATTTT.

This chain connects TRBV9 to TRBJ1-4; 7 bases map to TRBD1. Germline CDR1 is SGDLS and CDR2 is YYNGEE. The CDR3 contains 15 residues. With V trimmed by 4 bases and J by 4 bases, 7 bases remained unmatched. The CDR3 sequence: CASSFRTGRNEKLFF. As DNA, the CDR3 is TGTGCCAGCAGCTTCAGGACAGGCCGTAATGAAAAACTGTTTTTT.

V and J are TRBV6-4 and TRBJ1-1; D is unclear. V was trimmed by 0 bases and J by 1 base, leaving 6 bases between them. Germline CDR1 MRHNA, CDR2 SNTAGT. The CDR3 contains 14 residues. CDR3 nucleotide sequence: TGTGCCAGCAGTGACTCGCCAGCGAACACTGAAGCTTTCTTT. Its translation is CASSDSPANTEAFF.

The chain is built from TRBV6-1 and TRBJ2-7; D gene ambiguous. CDR1 is MNHNS and CDR2 is SASEGT in the germline V gene. Between the trimmed V and J ends, which lost 7 bases and 1 base, there was a span of 14 bases. This CDR3 spans 14 amino acids. CDR3 bases: TGTGCCAGCAAGGAGAGGTTCTCTTCCTACGAGCAGTACTTC. It is translated as CASKERFSSYEQYF.

V is TRBV6-5 and J is TRBJ1-5; 9 bases align to TRBD1. The CDR3 is 15 amino acids. CDR1 is MNHEY, CDR2 SVGAGI, per germline. J gave up 7 bases and V 0 bases, and 4 bases lay outside the gene matches. CDR3 sequence reads: CASSYSGQGEQPQHF. The CDR3 DNA reads TGTGCCAGCAGTTACTCGGGACAGGGAGAACAGCCCCAGCATTTT.

This chain joins TRBV2 and TRBJ1-1; 7 nucleotides match TRBD1. After removal of 2 bases from V and 0 bases from J, the junction contained 9 bases not matched to a gene. Germline CDR1 is SNHLY and CDR2 is FYNNEI. The CDR3 covers 17 residues. Written as DNA, the CDR3 is TGTGCCAGCAGTGAACCTCGGGACAGCCCTATGAACACTGAAGCTTTCTTT. Its translation is CASSEPRDSPMNTEAFF.